This is a list of T cell receptor beta chains from one sample in a study of cytomegalovirus exposure and HLA in healthy donors. The protocol was immunoSEQ multiplex PCR, while the TCRdb copy is restricted to in-frame clones and leaves out a portion. The profile shows a few hundred thousand clones, 90% of them singletons. Sequencing was carried out using PBMCs. The receptors derive from a young woman in good health and CMV-seronegative. The CDR3 runs from the conserved cysteine through the conserved F or W. D genes are given only for firm matches. Clone size is given for some rows only: seen once, a few or many times, or a class if the clone is expanded.

>.|.|14|TRBV6-5|TRBJ1-1
TGTGCCAGCAGTTACTCGAGGAAGAACACTGAAGCTTTCTTT
CASSYSRKNTEAFF
>.|TRBD2|14|TRBV9|TRBJ2-7
TGTGCCAGCAGCGTAGCGGGGGGGCCTAGCGAGCAGTACTTC
CASSVAGGPSEQYF
>.|TRBD1|15|TRBV5-5|TRBJ1-5
TGTGCCAGCAGCAGAGGACAGGGGGTCGATCAGCCCCAGCATTTT
CASSRGQGVDQPQHF
>.|TRBD1|14|TRBV5-1|TRBJ1-2
TGCGCCAGCAGCCAAGGGACAGGGGGGAATGGCTACACCTTC
CASSQGTGGNGYTF
>.|.|13|TRBV9|TRBJ1-2
TGTGCCAGCAGCGTAGTTGGGCCCTATGGCTACACCTTC
CASSVVGPYGYTF
>.|.|15|TRBV6-5|TRBJ1-2
TGTGCCAGCAGCCCAGGTTGGATTGCTAACTATGGCTACACCTTC
CASSPGWIANYGYTF
>.|.|13|TRBV10-1|TRBJ2-3
TGCGCCAGCAGTGGTCCGTCCCGAGATACGCAGTATTTT
CASSGPSRDTQYF
>.|TRBD1|15|TRBV27|TRBJ1-3
TGTGCCAGCAGTCCGGGGACAGTCTCTGGAAACACCATATATTTT
CASSPGTVSGNTIYF
>.|.|14|TRBV7-2|TRBJ2-7
TGTGCCAGCAGCCTACATGACTCTTGGGACGAGCAGTACTTC
CASSLHDSWDEQYF
>once|.|14|TRBV29-1|TRBJ1-2
TGCAGCGTTGAATTGTTAGGGGTAAACTATGGCTACACCTTC
CSVELLGVNYGYTF
>once|.|16|TRBV9|TRBJ1-6
TGTGCCAGCAGCGCAGGGCCGAGCTCCTATAATTCACCCCTCCACTTT
CASSAGPSSYNSPLHF
>.|TRBD2|18|TRBV29-1|TRBJ2-4
TGCAGCGTGGGCACTAGCGGGGGGCAATCTGGTAGTCAAAACATTCAGTACTTC
CSVGTSGGQSGSQNIQYF
>.|TRBD1|15|TRBV28|TRBJ1-4
TGTGCCAGCAGCTTCAGGGGACAGCTCTATGAAAAACTGTTTTTT
CASSFRGQLYEKLFF
>.|.|15|TRBV5-4|TRBJ2-7
TGTGCCAGCAGCTTGGGAGAGCGGGCCTCCTACGAGCAGTACTTC
CASSLGERASYEQYF
>.|TRBD1|18|TRBV19|TRBJ2-2
TGTGCCAGTAGTATAGAGAGGACAGGCCACGCGAACACCGGGGAGCTGTTTTTT
CASSIERTGHANTGELFF
>.|.|10|TRBV7-9|TRBJ1-1
TGTGCCCCTGCAGAGGCTGAAGCTTTCTTT
CAPAEAEAFF
>.|.|13|TRBV13|TRBJ2-3
TGTGCCAGCAGCGTCTACCTCACAGATACGCAGTATTTT
CASSVYLTDTQYF
>once|TRBD2|14|TRBV6-5|TRBJ2-1
TGTGCCAGCCTTAGCGGGGGGTACGTCAATGAGCAGTTCTTC
CASLSGGYVNEQFF
>.|.|13|TRBV9|TRBJ2-7
TGTGCCAGCAGCTCCGAGCAAGGGAGTGAGCAGTACTTC
CASSSEQGSEQYF
>.|.|15|TRBV29-1|TRBJ2-1
TGCAGCGTCGATTCGTTGGGACTTCCGTACAATGAGCAGTTCTTC
CSVDSLGLPYNEQFF
>.|.|13|TRBV2|TRBJ2-5
TGTGCCAGCAACACGGACAGACAAGAGACCCAGTACTTC
CASNTDRQETQYF
>.|.|13|TRBV2|TRBJ1-3
TGTGCCAGGAACATGCTGTCTGGAAACACCATATATTTT
CARNMLSGNTIYF
>.|.|13|TRBV29-1|TRBJ2-7
TGCAGCGTTGACGGGCAGGGGTACCACGAGCAGTACTTC
CSVDGQGYHEQYF
>.|.|13|TRBV7-2|TRBJ1-1
TGTGCCAGCAGCCTTGCGCGGGTCACTGAAGCTTTCTTT
CASSLARVTEAFF
>.|.|16|TRBV4-2|TRBJ2-3
TGTGCCAGCAGCCAAGATACCAGGGGTATCACAGATACGCAGTATTTT
CASSQDTRGITDTQYF
>.|.|14|TRBV14|TRBJ1-3
TGTGCCAGCAGCCCCCAGGTTACTGGAAACACCATATATTTT
CASSPQVTGNTIYF
>once|.|15|TRBV5-1|TRBJ1-2
TGCGCCAGCAGCTTTACCTGGGACGGGGGATATGGCTACACCTTC
CASSFTWDGGYGYTF
>.|TRBD1|13|TRBV7-6|TRBJ1-2
TGTGCCAGCAGCAGTGGACAGGGTTACGGCTACACCTTC
CASSSGQGYGYTF
>.|.|16|TRBV15|TRBJ1-2
TGTGCCACCAGCAGAGCCGGTTCCCTTTCTAACTATGGCTACACCTTC
CATSRAGSLSNYGYTF
>.|TRBD1|14|TRBV7-2|TRBJ2-7
TGTGCCAGCAGCTTGGCCAGGGGGCGTTCCGAGCTGGACTTC
CASSLARGRSELDF
>.|.|15|TRBV7-3|TRBJ1-1
TGTGCCAGCAGCCCCACCTCTACGAGTGTCACTGAAGCTTTCTTT
CASSPTSTSVTEAFF
>.|.|15|TRBV28|TRBJ1-5
TGTGCCAGCGCGGTTCCCGGGGTGGGCAATCAGCCCCAGCATTTT
CASAVPGVGNQPQHF
>.|TRBD1|15|TRBV5-1|TRBJ1-1
TGCGCCAGCAGCCTTCAAACGACAGGGGGCGGTGAAGCTTTCTTT
CASSLQTTGGGEAFF
>once|TRBD2|16|TRBV28|TRBJ2-1
TGTGCCAGCAGTTTATCGACTAGCGGGGGCTACAATGAGCAGTTCTTC
CASSLSTSGGYNEQFF
>.|TRBD2|14|TRBV6-5|TRBJ2-7
TGTGCCAGCAGGCCTAGCGGGGGAACCTACGAGCAGTACTTC
CASRPSGGTYEQYF
>.|.|16|TRBV6-5|TRBJ1-2
TGTGCCAGCAGTTACTCGTCGACAGGCCTTGTGGGAGGCTACACCTTC
CASSYSSTGLVGGYTF
>few|.|13|TRBV30|TRBJ1-5
TGTGCCTGGAGTGTACACGGGAATCAGCCCCAGCATTTT
CAWSVHGNQPQHF